This record looks at one TCR beta chain sequence and its context. V was clipped by 8 bases and J by 4 bases; unmatched bases: 3. Germline V gene sequence: CDR1 MDHEN, CDR2 SYDVKM. The length of the CDR3 is 14 residues. Sequenced by immunoSEQ multiplex PCR; TCRdb stores in-frame clones only, minus some. The data show some 160,000 clones, with roughly 86% seen just once and less than 3% held by the top ten. The data derive from a study of blood T cell repertoires in COVID-19. Overall study: Acute and convalescent COVID-19 samples came from the United States, Italy and Spain. The cDNA or gDNA used as material had been derived from T cells, B-cell-depleted T cells, or PBMCs.

The V and J genes are TRBV28 and TRBJ2-5, with 14 positions matching TRBD2. The specimen sequenced was peripheral blood. The clonotype was recovered from a woman of 80 years or more with COVID-19, enrolled during active disease. CDR3 region: CASGTSGSTETQYF. The CDR3 bases are TGTGCCAGCGGGACTAGCGGGAGTACAGAGACCCAGTACTTC. Based on the CDR3 plus reference TRBV28 and TRBJ2-5, the full variable domain is DVKVTQSSRYLVKRTGEKVFLECVQDMDHENMFWYRQDPGLGLRLIYFSYDVKMKEKGDIPEGYSVSREKKERFSLILESASTNQTSMYLCASGTSGSTETQYFGPGTRLLVL.